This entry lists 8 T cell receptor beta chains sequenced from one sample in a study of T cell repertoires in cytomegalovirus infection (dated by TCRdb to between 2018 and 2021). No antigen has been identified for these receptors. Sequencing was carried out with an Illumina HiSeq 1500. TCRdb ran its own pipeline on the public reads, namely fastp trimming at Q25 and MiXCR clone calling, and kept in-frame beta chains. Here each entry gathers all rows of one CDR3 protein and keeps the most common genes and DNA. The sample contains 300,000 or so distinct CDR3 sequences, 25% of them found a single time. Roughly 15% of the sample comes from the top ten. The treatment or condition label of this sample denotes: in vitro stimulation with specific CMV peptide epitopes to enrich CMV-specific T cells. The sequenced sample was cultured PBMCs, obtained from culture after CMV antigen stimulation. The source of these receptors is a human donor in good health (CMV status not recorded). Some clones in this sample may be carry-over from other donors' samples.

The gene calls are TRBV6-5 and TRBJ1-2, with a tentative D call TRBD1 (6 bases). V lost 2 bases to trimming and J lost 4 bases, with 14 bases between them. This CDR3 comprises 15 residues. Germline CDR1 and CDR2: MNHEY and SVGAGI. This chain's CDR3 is CASSYAGGDGYGYTF. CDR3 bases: TGTGCCAGCAGTTACGCCGGGGGCGATGGCTATGGCTACACCTTC.

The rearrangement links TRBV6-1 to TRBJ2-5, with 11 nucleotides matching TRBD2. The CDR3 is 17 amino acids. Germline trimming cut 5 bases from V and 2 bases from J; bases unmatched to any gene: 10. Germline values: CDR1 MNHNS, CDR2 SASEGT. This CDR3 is CASSLAGGLLGQETQYF. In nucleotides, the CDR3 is TGTGCCAGCAGTTTAGCGGGAGGGCTTTTAGGACAAGAGACCCAGTACTTC.

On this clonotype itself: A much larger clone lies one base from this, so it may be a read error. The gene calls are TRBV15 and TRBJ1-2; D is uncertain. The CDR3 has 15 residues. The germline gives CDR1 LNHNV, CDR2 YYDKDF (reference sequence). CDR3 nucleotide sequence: TGTGCCACCAGCAGAGAGGTGGGAGGGTCCTATGGCCACACCTTC. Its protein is CATSREVGGSYGHTF.

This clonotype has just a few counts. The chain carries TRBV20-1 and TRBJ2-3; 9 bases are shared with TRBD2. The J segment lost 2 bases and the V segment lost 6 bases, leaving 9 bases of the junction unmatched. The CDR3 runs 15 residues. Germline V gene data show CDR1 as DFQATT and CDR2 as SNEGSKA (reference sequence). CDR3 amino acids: CSARASGTYTDTQYF. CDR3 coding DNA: TGCAGTGCGCGGGCTAGCGGGACATACACAGATACGCAGTATTTT.

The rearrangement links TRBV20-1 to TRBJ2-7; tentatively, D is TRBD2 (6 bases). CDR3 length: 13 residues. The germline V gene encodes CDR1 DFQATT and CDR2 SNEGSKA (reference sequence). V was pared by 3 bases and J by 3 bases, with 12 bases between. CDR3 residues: CSARGLEFYEQYF. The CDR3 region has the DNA TGCAGTGCTAGGGGACTGGAATTCTACGAGCAGTACTTC.

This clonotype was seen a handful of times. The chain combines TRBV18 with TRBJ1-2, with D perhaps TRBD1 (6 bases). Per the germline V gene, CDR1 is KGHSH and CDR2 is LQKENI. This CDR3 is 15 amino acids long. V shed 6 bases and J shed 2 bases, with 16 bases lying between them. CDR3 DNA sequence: TGTGCCAGCTCCAACCAGCGGGACAAGAACTATGGCTACACCTTC. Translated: CASSNQRDKNYGYTF.

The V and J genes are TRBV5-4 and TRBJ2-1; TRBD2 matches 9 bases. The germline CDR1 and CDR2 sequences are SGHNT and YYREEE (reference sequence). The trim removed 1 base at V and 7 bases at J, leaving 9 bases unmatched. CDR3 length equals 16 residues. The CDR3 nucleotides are TGTGCCAGCAGCTTGAGTAGCGGGAGAGGTAGGAATGAGCAGTTCTTC. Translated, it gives CASSLSSGRGRNEQFF. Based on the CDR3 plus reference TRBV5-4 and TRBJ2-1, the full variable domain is ETGVTQSPTHLIKTRGQQVTLRCSSQSGHNTVSWYQQALGQGPQFIFQYYREEENGRGNFPPRFSGLQFPNYSSELNVNALELDDSALYLCASSLSSGRGRNEQFFGPGTRLTVL.

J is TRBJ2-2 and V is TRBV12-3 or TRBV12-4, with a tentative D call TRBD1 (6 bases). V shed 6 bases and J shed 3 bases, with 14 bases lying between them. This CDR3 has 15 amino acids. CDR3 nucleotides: TGTGCCAGCAGATTGGGACACGCGTACACCGGGGAGCTGTTTTTT. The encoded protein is CASRLGHAYTGELFF.